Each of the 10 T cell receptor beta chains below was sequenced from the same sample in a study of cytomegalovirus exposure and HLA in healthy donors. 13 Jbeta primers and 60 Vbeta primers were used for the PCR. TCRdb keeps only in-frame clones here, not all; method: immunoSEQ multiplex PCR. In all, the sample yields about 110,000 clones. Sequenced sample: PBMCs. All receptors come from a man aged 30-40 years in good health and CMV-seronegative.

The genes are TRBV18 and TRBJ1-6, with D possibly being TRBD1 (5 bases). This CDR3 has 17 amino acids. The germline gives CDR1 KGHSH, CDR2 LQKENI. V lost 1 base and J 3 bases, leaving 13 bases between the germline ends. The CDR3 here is CASSPQGYLNYNSPLHF. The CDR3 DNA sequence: TGTGCCAGCTCACCACAGGGGTACCTGAACTATAATTCACCCCTCCACTTT.

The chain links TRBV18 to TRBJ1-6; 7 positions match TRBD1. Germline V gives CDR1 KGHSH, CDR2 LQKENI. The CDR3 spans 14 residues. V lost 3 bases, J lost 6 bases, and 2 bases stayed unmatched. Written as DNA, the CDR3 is TGTGCCAGCTCACCGGACAGGCTTAATTCACCCCTCCACTTT. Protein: CASSPDRLNSPLHF.

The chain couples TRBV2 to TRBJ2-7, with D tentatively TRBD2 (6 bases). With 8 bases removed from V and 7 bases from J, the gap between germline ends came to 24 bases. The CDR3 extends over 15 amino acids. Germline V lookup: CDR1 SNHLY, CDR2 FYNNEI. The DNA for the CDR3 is TGTGCCAGCCTTAATAGTCCGGGACTCAGTTCTGAGCAGTACTTC. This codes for CASLNSPGLSSEQYF.

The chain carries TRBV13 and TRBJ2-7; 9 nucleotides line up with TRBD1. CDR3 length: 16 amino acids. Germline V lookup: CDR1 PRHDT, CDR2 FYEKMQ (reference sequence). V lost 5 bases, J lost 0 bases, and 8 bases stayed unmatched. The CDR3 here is CASSPPRDRASYEQYF. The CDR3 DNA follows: TGTGCCAGCAGCCCTCCCCGGGACAGGGCCTCCTACGAGCAGTACTTC.

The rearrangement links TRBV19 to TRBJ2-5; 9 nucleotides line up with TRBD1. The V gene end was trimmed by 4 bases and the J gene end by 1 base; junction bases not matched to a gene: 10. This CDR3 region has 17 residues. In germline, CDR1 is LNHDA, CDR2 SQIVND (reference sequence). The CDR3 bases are TGTGCCAGTAGTACCCAAAGGACAGGGGCGCCCCAAGAGACCCAGTACTTC. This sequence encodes CASSTQRTGAPQETQYF.

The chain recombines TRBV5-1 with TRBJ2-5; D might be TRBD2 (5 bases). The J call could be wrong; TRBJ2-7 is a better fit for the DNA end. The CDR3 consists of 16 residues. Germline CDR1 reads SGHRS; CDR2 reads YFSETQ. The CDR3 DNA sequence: TGCGCCAGCAGCTTGGGGGCAGCGGCTATTCCCTACGAGCAGTACTTC. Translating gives CASSLGAAAIPYEQYF.

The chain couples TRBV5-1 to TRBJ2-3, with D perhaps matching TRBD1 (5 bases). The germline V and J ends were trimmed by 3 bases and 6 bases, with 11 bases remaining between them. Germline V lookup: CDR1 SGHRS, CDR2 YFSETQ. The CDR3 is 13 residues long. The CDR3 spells CASSWWGRDTQYF. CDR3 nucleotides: TGCGCCAGCAGCTGGTGGGGCAGGGATACGCAGTATTTT. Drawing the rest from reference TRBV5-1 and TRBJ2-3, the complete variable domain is KAGVTQTPRYLIKTRGQQVTLSCSPISGHRSVSWYQQTPGQGLQFLFEYFSETQRNKGNFPGRFSGRQFSNSRSEMNVSTLELGDSALYLCASSWWGRDTQYFGPGTRLTVL.

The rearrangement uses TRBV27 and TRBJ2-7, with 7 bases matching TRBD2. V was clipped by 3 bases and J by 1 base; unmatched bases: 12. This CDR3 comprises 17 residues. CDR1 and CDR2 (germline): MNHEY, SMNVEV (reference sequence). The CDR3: CASSFQFAEGLSYEQYF. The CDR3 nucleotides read TGTGCCAGCAGTTTTCAGTTCGCGGAGGGACTATCCTACGAGCAGTACTTC.

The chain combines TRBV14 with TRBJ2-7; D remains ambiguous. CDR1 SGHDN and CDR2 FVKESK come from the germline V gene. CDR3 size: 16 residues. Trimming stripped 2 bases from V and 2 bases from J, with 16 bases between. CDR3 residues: CASSQNVLTGTYEQYF. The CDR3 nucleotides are TGTGCCAGCAGCCAAAATGTGCTTACCGGTACCTACGAGCAGTACTTC.

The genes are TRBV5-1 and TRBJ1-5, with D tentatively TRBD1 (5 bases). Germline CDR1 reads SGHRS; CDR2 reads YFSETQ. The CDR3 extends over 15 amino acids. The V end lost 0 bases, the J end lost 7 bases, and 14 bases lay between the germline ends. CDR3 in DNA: TGCGCCAGCAGCTTGGGTACAGAGAGGACACAGCCCCAGCATTTT. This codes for CASSLGTERTQPQHF.